These T cell receptor beta chains were read from a single sample in a study of blood T cell repertoires in COVID-19. Clones were read by immunoSEQ multiplex PCR, and TCRdb kept only the in-frame ones, dropping some. This sample has about 430,000 clones; 80% to 90% occur once, and the top ten carry 1.1%. The sample consisted of PBMCs or T cells enriched from blood (not recorded which). These receptors originate from a man younger than 45 who had recovered from COVID-19. Each CDR3 is given with its conserved first and last residue. Each record gives: D gene, V gene, J gene, CDR3 DNA, CDR3 protein. D genes are given only for firm matches.

TRBD2	TRBV4-1	TRBJ2-3	TGCGCCAGCAGCCCAAGAGAAGCGGGACCCACAGATACGCAGTATTTT	CASSPREAGPTDTQYF
TRBD2	TRBV5-4	TRBJ2-1	TGTGCCAGCAGCTCCCTAGCGGGACGGCAGTTCTTC	CASSSLAGRQFF
TRBD1	TRBV28	TRBJ1-5	TGTGCCAGCAGTTCCCTGACAGGGACAAGCAATCAGCCCCAGCATTTT	CASSSLTGTSNQPQHF
-	TRBV30	TRBJ1-1	TGTGCCTGGAGTGTAAAGCCTAACACTGAAGCTTTCTTT	CAWSVKPNTEAFF
TRBD2	TRBV19	TRBJ2-7	TGTGCCAGTAGTGGGCGACTAGCGGGAGGGCAGGGTCCGTCCGAGCAGTACTTC	CASSGRLAGGQGPSEQYF
TRBD2	TRBV13	TRBJ2-7	TGTGCCAGCAGCCGACTAGCGGGAGGTACCTACGAGCAGTACTTC	CASSRLAGGTYEQYF
TRBD1	TRBV7-6	TRBJ2-7	TGTGCCAGCAGCTCGGACAGGTACTACGAGCAGTACTTC	CASSSDRYYEQYF
TRBD1	TRBV9	TRBJ2-5	TGTGCCAGCAGCGTAGAGGACAGGGTAACAAAAGAGACCCAGTACTTC	CASSVEDRVTKETQYF
TRBD1	TRBV6-5	TRBJ1-2	TGTGCCAGCAGTATCCAGGGGGTAAACTATGGCTACACCTTC	CASSIQGVNYGYTF
TRBD2	TRBV30	TRBJ2-1	TGTGCCTGGAGTCCCGGACTAGCGGGGGTCTTC	CAWSPGLAGVF